This T cell receptor beta chain emerged from a study of OX40 agonist ivuxolimab in advanced cancers. Study-level background: Dose-escalation cases comprised hepatocellular carcinoma, melanoma, renal cell or head and neck cancer. Past anti-PD-1, anti-PD-L1 or anti-CTLA-4 therapy was accepted, and 30% to 45% had received some.

Study-wide results and caveats: Averaging showed that CD8+ T cells had more expanded clones than CD4+ did.

The V end was cut by 3 bases, the J end by 4 bases, with 12 bases between. The germline V gene has CDR1 KGHSH and CDR2 LQKENI. CDR3 length: 15 residues. Generated by immunoSEQ multiplex PCR, the TCRdb table keeps only in-frame clones and is missing some. The sample lists some 49,000 clones, around 84% seen once, with 20% in the top ten. About this clone itself: Its antigen is unidentified.

The specimen was CD4+ or CD8+ T cells sorted from blood, collected in a trial of the OX40 agonist ivuxolimab. The source of this sequence is an adult with an advanced solid tumor such as melanoma, head and neck, liver or kidney cancer. V and J are TRBV18 and TRBJ1-4; D gene unclear. CDR3: CASSPTTIFNEKLFF. The DNA of the CDR3 is TGTGCCAGCTCACCTACGACCATTTTTAATGAAAAACTGTTTTTT.